A single sample gave rise to the 2 T cell receptor beta chains below, sequenced in a study of siplizumab effects on memory and regulatory T cells. TCRdb keeps only in-frame clones here, not all; method: immunoSEQ multiplex PCR. The table shows tens of thousands of clones, with approximately 95% occurring only once. The sequenced sample consisted of non-Treg CD4+ T cells sorted from blood. Source of these receptors: a human donor in good health.

The V call is TRBV29-1, the J call TRBJ1-2, with D possibly being TRBD1 (6 bases). Trimming took 5 bases from V and 2 from J, leaving 15 bases between them. Germline-derived CDR1 and CDR2 are SQVTM and ANQGSEA. This CDR3 region has 14 residues. CDR3 sequence (DNA): TGCAGCGTTTCGAGTAGCACAGGGAACTATGGCTACACCTTC. Residues: CSVSSSTGNYGYTF.

The chain recombines TRBV5-5 with TRBJ2-5, with TRBD1 matching over 8 bases. The CDR3 has 16 amino acids. The junction had 13 bases not matched to a gene; V was cut back by 4 bases and J by 5 bases. The germline CDR1 and CDR2 sequences are SGHKS and YYEKEE (reference sequence). CDR3 sequence: CASSKTPGGAWETQYF. The DNA for the CDR3 is TGTGCCAGCAGCAAAACCCCAGGGGGCGCATGGGAGACCCAGTACTTC.